One sample yielded the 20 T cell receptor beta chains listed below, sequenced in a study of CD8+ T cells in alopecia areata (dated by TCRdb to the late 2010s). The receptor library was made with the immunoSEQ multiplex PCR assay. RNA was extracted from all samples and reverse transcribed into cDNA as template for TCR sequencing. TCRdb took over this immuneACCESS table, retaining in-frame rearrangements with V and J assigned. Such tables are incomplete; in checked studies, under half of the missing clones stem from an unresolved V gene, and the remainder is unexplained. For this sample, about 300,000 clones appear and none is a singleton. More than 1% of the sample is taken by the ten largest. Pooled mouse cutaneous lymph node cells were stained for CD4, CD8alpha, NKG2D, NKG2ACE and other markers, then sorted on a BD Influx. The source material was CD4+ T cells sorted from a lymph node. These receptors were collected from a C3H/HeJ mouse with alopecia areata. Mice of this strain bear MHC haplotype H2-k.

Remarks on this clone: The genes and germline here are from mouse. Read coverage stops 4 residues before the CDR3 terminus; the germline J gene supplies the remainder. V usage is TRBV1 and J usage is TRBJ1-1; D is possibly TRBD1 (6 bases). Germline V gene lookup returns CDR1 NSQYPW and CDR2 LRSPGD (reference sequence). V was shortened by 2 bases and J by 4 bases, with 11 bases between the two germline ends. CDR3 size: 14 residues. CDR3 amino acids: CTCSAPPRGTEVFF. The DNA read from the CDR3 is TGCACCTGCAGTGCACCACCCAGGGGCACA.

Note on this clone: The gene symbols are mouse symbols. The CDR3 is cut off 4 residues early in the read; its end comes from the germline J gene. The sample carries other DNA sequences with the same CDR3. This chain joins TRBV13-1 and TRBJ2-2, with 11 positions matching TRBD2. The trim removed 3 bases at V and 5 bases at J, leaving 3 bases unmatched. The CDR3 has 15 residues. Germline V lookup: CDR1 NSHNY, CDR2 SYGAGN. The CDR3 sequence is CASSGGLGATGQLYF. The sequenced CDR3 bases are TGTGCCAGCAGTGGGGGACTGGGGGCGACCGGG.

This clone has more than one count but fewer than ten. Gene names refer to mouse genes. The read comes to an end 4 residues before the CDR3 does, leaving the germline J gene to fill in the end. The J gene is TRBJ2-5, the V gene TRBV31, with D hard to call. There are 13 residues in the CDR3. The germline V gene has CDR1 GKSSPN and CDR2 SITVG. Trimming removed 2 bases at V and 3 bases at J, with 9 bases between. The sequenced CDR3 bases are TGTGCCTGGAGTATAACTCCTCAAGAC. Translated: CAWSITPQD. The entire CDR3 reads CAWSITPQDTQYF.

This clone has more than one count but fewer than ten. These gene names are mouse names. With the read ending 4 residues before the CDR3 end, the germline J gene is used to fill in that end. Distinct nucleotide sequences in the sample also encode this CDR3. This sequence joins TRBV13-3 and TRBJ1-2; TRBD1 is a possible D gene (6 bases). CDR1 and CDR2 from the germline V gene are NNHDY and SYVADS. V lost 2 bases, J lost 3 bases, and 8 bases lay in between. The length of the CDR3 is 13 residues. The CDR3 is CASSEGGYSDYTF. CDR3 bases read: TGTGCCAGCAGTGAAGGGGGATACTCC.

This clone was picked up many times. Gene and germline names: mouse. The read stops 4 residues short of the end of the CDR3; the missing end is completed from the germline J gene. The gene calls are TRBV13-3 and TRBJ1-2; tentatively, D is TRBD1 (6 bases). Germline V lookup: CDR1 NNHDY, CDR2 SYVADS. V lost 3 bases and J lost 1, with 10 bases in between. CDR3 length equals 14 residues. The covered CDR3 bases are TGTGCCAGCAGTGGTTTACAGGGAAACTCC. As protein: CASSGLQGNS. The CDR3, in full, reads CASSGLQGNSDYTF.

This clone has just a few counts. The genes are named according to mouse. The read terminates 4 residues ahead of where the CDR3 ends, so the germline J gene completes it. The chain carries TRBV13-3 and TRBJ2-7; 12 bases are a match to TRBD2. The junction had 4 bases not matched to a gene; V was cut back by 6 bases and J by 3 bases. The CDR3 spans 14 residues. Germline V CDR1 and CDR2: NNHDY, SYVADS. The CDR3 spells CASTPGLGGYEQYF. CDR3 DNA (partial): TGTGCCAGCACTCCGGGACTGGGGGGCTAT.

Notes on this clone: Gene names denote mouse genes. The read is 4 residues too short to cover the CDR3 end, so that end is filled in from the germline J gene. The chain carries TRBV19 and TRBJ2-3, with 11 positions matching TRBD1. The CDR3 runs 16 residues. CDR1 FNHDT and CDR2 SITEND come from the germline V gene (reference sequence). Trimming cost V 5 bases and J 2 bases; bases outside gene matches: 7. The DNA read from the CDR3 is TGTGCCAGCAGAAGGACAGGGGGCCGGAATGCAGAA. Amino acids: CASRRTGGRNAE. The whole CDR3 protein reads CASRRTGGRNAETLYF.

Details on this clone: Gene names and germline refer to mouse. The observed sequence ends 4 residues before the CDR3 terminus, with the missing tail filled in from the germline J gene. The V gene is TRBV13-1, the J gene TRBJ1-1; D not resolved. Germline lookup yields CDR1 NSHNY and CDR2 SYGAGN. The CDR3 length is 13 residues. With 0 bases removed from V and 3 bases from J, the gap between germline ends came to 6 bases. CDR3 DNA, as far as it was read: TGTGCCAGCAGTGATGTGGGTTACACA. This codes for CASSDVGYT. The full CDR3 protein is CASSDVGYTEVFF.

This clone was seen more than once but under ten times. Gene and germline names: mouse. The CDR3 extends 4 residues past the end of the read, so its final part is completed from the germline J gene. The same CDR3 is also encoded by other DNA sequences in this sample. The V and J genes are TRBV5 and TRBJ2-1, with 9 bases identical to TRBD2. The junction had 0 bases not matched to a gene; V was cut back by 3 bases and J by 0 bases. The germline CDR1 and CDR2 sequences are LGHNA and YNLKQL (reference sequence). The length of the CDR3 is 15 residues. The part of the CDR3 DNA that was read is TGTGCCAGCAGCCAGGGACTGGGTAACTATGCT. This gives the protein CASSQGLGNYA. The CDR3 in full is CASSQGLGNYAEQFF.

On this clone itself: Gene names follow the mouse nomenclature. The part of the CDR3 DNA that was read is TGTGCCAGCAGTGCTGGACTGGGGGTCAGTGCAGAA. Translated: CASSAGLGVSAE. The entire CDR3 is CASSAGLGVSAETLYF. This chain joins TRBV13-3 and TRBJ2-3; 10 positions agree with TRBD2. The CDR3 end falls 4 residues outside the read, so it is completed with the germline J gene. Losses at the gene ends were 3 bases for V and 0 bases for J; bases not matched to a gene: 4. The CDR3 runs to 16 residues. Germline V gives CDR1 NNHDY, CDR2 SYVADS.

This clone has only a few counts. All gene names here are mouse names. The CDR3 end is not reached by the read, which stops 4 residues before it; the germline J gene fills it in. The chain links TRBV1 to TRBJ2-5, with D unclear. Trimming took off 1 base at V and 0 bases at J, with 8 bases between the two ends. CDR3 length: 15 amino acids. Germline V lookup: CDR1 NSQYPW, CDR2 LRSPGD (reference sequence). This CDR3 is CTCSAVVNNQDTQYF. The sequenced CDR3 bases are TGCACCTGCAGTGCAGTGGTCAATAACCAAGAC.

There are a few counts of this clone. The listed genes are named as in mouse. The CDR3 extends 4 residues past the end of the read, so its final part is completed from the germline J gene. The rearrangement links TRBV13-3 to TRBJ1-1, with D possibly TRBD1 on 6 matching bases. Germline-derived CDR1 and CDR2 are NNHDY and SYVADS. Trimming removed 5 bases at V and 1 base at J, with 15 bases between. CDR3 length: 15 residues. CDR3 in amino acids: CASSPSGTKNTEVFF. The covered CDR3 bases are TGTGCCAGCAGCCCCTCCGGGACAAAAAACACA.

Turning to this clone: The gene names here belong to mouse. The read falls 4 residues short of the CDR3 end, and the missing part is taken from the germline J gene. The rearrangement uses TRBV1 and TRBJ2-4; D remains unclear. CDR1 NSQYPW and CDR2 LRSPGD come from the germline V gene (reference sequence). This CDR3 has 12 residues. CDR3 amino acids: CTCSANENTLYF. The covered CDR3 bases are TGCACCTGCAGTGCAAATGAAAAC.

This clone was counted between two and nine times. Genes and germline come from the mouse. The read finishes 4 residues shy of the CDR3 end, and the germline J gene is used to complete it. The same CDR3 is also encoded by other DNA sequences in this sample. The chain uses TRBV13-1 and TRBJ2-2; TRBD2 aligns across 12 bases. The V gene's germline CDR1 is NSHNY and CDR2 SYGAGN. The CDR3 sequence is 16 residues long. V shed 3 bases and J 0 bases; nucleotides not matched to a gene: 0. CDR3 amino acids: CASSGDWGANTGQLYF. CDR3 DNA (partial): TGTGCCAGCAGTGGGGACTGGGGGGCAAACACCGGG.

Comment on this clone: Germline and genes here are mouse. The read ends 4 residues before the CDR3 terminus; that terminus is restored from the germline J gene. The chain has TRBV13-1 and TRBJ2-7, with 8 bases fitting TRBD1. CDR1 is NSHNY, CDR2 SYGAGN, per germline. Trimming took 5 bases from V and 3 from J; bases not matched to a gene: 7. The CDR3 length is 14 residues. CDR3 sequence: CASRAGGVGYEQYF. The sequenced CDR3 bases are TGTGCCAGCAGAGCAGGGGGCGTGGGCTAT.

This clone was counted between two and nine times. Genes and germline come from the mouse. The read terminates 4 residues ahead of where the CDR3 ends, so the germline J gene completes it. V usage is TRBV31 and J usage is TRBJ2-1, with 8 bases identical to TRBD1. Germline V gives CDR1 GKSSPN, CDR2 SITVG. V shed 0 bases and J 6 bases; nucleotides not matched to a gene: 4. The CDR3 length is 14 residues. CDR3 bases read: TGTGCCTGGAGTCTACCAGGGGGCTTTGCT. Its translation: CAWSLPGGFA. The full CDR3 sequence reads CAWSLPGGFAEQFF.

This clone was observed a few times. Gene names denote mouse genes. The read comes to an end 3 residues before the CDR3 does, leaving the germline J gene to fill in the end. Other nucleotide sequences from this sample produce the same CDR3. The chain recombines TRBV19 with TRBJ1-6; 7 bases match TRBD1. TRBJ1-6 is an open reading frame, and its role is uncertain. Germline V gene lookup returns CDR1 FNHDT and CDR2 SITEND (reference sequence). The CDR3 length is 16 residues. V lost 1 base, J lost 0 bases, and 1 base stayed unmatched. CDR3 sequence: CASSIQGGSYNSPLYF. CDR3 bases read: TGTGCCAGCAGTATACAGGGGGGTTCCTATAATTCGCCC.

Turning to this clone: Genes here carry mouse names. The CDR3 loop is CASSPTGGRDTQYF. Incomplete CDR3 DNA: TGTGCCAGCAGCCCGACTGGGGGACGAGAC. The chain has TRBV19 and TRBJ2-5, with TRBD2 identical over 9 bases. The missing CDR3 end, 4 residues past where the read stops, is filled in from the germline J gene. CDR1 and CDR2 (germline): FNHDT, SITEND (reference sequence). This CDR3 spans 14 amino acids.

Points on this clone: Gene names and germline match the mouse. The CDR3 goes on 4 residues after the read ends, and that part is filled in from the germline J gene. Other DNA sequences within the sample encode an identical CDR3. J is TRBJ2-7 and V is TRBV13-2; 11 positions agree with TRBD2. Germline CDR1 reads NNHNN; CDR2 reads SYGAGS (reference sequence). The CDR3 contains 14 residues. CDR3: CASGDRTGGYEQYF. Partial CDR3 DNA: TGTGCCAGCGGTGATCGGACTGGGGGGTAT.

This clone was counted between two and nine times. Mouse gene names apply. The read comes to an end 4 residues before the CDR3 does, leaving the germline J gene to fill in the end. The V gene is TRBV1, the J gene TRBJ2-7, with 11 bases identical to TRBD2. Losses at the gene ends were 0 bases for V and 3 bases for J; bases not matched to a gene: 1. CDR3 length equals 15 residues. CDR1 NSQYPW and CDR2 LRSPGD come from the germline V gene (reference sequence). The sequenced CDR3 bases are TGCACCTGCAGTGCAGAGGACTGGGGGGACTAT. Its translation: CTCSAEDWGDY. In full, the CDR3 is CTCSAEDWGDYEQYF.